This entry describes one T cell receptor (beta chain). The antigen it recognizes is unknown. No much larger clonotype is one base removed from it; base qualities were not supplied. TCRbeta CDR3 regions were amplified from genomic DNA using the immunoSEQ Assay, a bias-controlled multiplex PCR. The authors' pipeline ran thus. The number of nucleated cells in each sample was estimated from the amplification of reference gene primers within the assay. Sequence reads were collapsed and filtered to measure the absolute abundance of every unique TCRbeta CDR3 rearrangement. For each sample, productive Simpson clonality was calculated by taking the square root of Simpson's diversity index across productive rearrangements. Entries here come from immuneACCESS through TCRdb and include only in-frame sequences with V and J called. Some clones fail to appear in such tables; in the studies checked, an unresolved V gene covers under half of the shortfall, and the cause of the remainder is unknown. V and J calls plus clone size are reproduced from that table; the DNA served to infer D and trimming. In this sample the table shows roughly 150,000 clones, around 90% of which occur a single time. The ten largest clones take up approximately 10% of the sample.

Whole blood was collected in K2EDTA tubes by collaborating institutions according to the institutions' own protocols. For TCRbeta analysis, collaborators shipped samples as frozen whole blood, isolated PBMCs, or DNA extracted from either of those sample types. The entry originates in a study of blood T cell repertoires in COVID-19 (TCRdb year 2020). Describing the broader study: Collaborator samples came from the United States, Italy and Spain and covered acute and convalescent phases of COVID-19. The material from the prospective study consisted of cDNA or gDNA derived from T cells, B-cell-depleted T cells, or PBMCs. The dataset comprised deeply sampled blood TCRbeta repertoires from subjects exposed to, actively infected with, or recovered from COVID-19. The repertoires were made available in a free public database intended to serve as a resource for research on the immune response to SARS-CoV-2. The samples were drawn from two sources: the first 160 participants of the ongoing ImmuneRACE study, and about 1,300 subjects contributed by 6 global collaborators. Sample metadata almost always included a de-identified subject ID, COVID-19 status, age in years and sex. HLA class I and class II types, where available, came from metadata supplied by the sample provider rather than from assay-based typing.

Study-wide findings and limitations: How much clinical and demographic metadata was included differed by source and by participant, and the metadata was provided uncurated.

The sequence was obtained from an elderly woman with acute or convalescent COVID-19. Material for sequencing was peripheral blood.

DNA sequence: TGTGCCAGCAGTGTTTTAGGGGAAGGCTACACCTTC. This codes for CASSVLGEGYTF. The sequence is built from TRBV11-1 and TRBJ1-2; TRBD1 could be the D gene, as 5 bases match. The CDR3, cysteine through phenylalanine, is 12 amino acids long. The retained sequence is limited to the CDR3, 36 bases, with the frame set at the first base. At the junction V is shortened by 6 bases and J by 8 bases, with 13 bases in between. CDR1 and CDR2, looked up from the germline V gene (reference sequence), are SGHAT and FQDESV.